The clone carrying this TCR beta chain was seen a handful of times. Its antigen is unidentified. This record belongs to a study of post-analysis software for immune sequencing data. The wider study: The disease courses covered relapsing-remitting, secondary progressive and progressive-relapsing multiple sclerosis. Study-level findings and limits: Compared with controls, patients had more of about 5 TRBV segments, including TRBV5-6, TRBV5-1 and TRBV20-1. Multiple sclerosis was associated with a significant reduction in normalized Chao1 diversity relative to controls.

Built from TCR beta cDNA, the libraries had unique molecular identifiers in them. Via MiXCR, TCRdb re-called the PCR reads, giving one row per CDR3 protein. The table shows fewer than 550,000 distinct CDR3 sequences, with around a third occurring only once. Per the germline V gene, CDR1 is SQVTM and CDR2 is ANQGSEA. The CDR3 length is 12 residues. V was pared by 8 bases and J by 3 bases, with 6 bases of the junction left unmatched. The chain uses TRBV29-1 and TRBJ1-1; 7 nucleotides align to TRBD1. The source is a girl younger than 18 with multiple sclerosis. The sample consisted of blood. The CDR3 region is CSTKQGYTEAFF. CDR3 DNA sequence: TGCAGCACAAAACAGGGGTACACTGAAGCTTTCTTT.